The rows below give T cell receptor beta chains drawn from one sample of a study of chemoradiotherapy in HPV16-positive cancers. Sequenced by immunoSEQ multiplex PCR; TCRdb stores in-frame clones only, minus some. The table lists roughly 8,400 clones, approximately 70% of them singletons, with 10% in the top ten. Sequencing used tumor tissue, obtained from a patient who underwent chemoradiotherapy. The source of these receptors is a human donor with HPV-associated anogenital cancer. Each CDR3 is given with its conserved first and last residue. Fields, in order: D gene, V gene, J gene, clone size, CDR3 DNA, CDR3 protein. D genes are given only for firm matches. Expanded clones are given a class, and other clones once, few, many or no size at all.

.,TRBV5-3,TRBJ2-7,.,TGTGCCAGAAGCCCCCCCTGGGTCCCCTACGAGCAGTACTTC,CARSPPWVPYEQYF
.,TRBV5-6,TRBJ2-5,.,TGTGCCAGCAGCTTGGCCGCAGCTCAAGAGACCCAGTACTTC,CASSLAAAQETQYF
.,TRBV2,TRBJ2-7,few,TGTGCCAGCAGCCCTACAGGGATTTCCTACGAGCAGTACTTC,CASSPTGISYEQYF
.,TRBV2,TRBJ2-7,few,TGTGCCACCTCCGGACCCTCCTACGAGCAGTACTTC,CATSGPSYEQYF
.,TRBV6-4,TRBJ1-1,medium-sized,TGTGCCAGCAGTTACGATCTGAACACTGAAGCTTTCTTT,CASSYDLNTEAFF
.,TRBV6-5,TRBJ2-1,.,TGTGCCAGCAGTTACGGGCAGGGGTCCTACAATGAGCAGTTCTTC,CASSYGQGSYNEQFF
.,TRBV28,TRBJ2-5,.,TGTGCCAGCAGTTTATGGAGTCAGGGGGGGGCGGAGACCCAGTACTTC,CASSLWSQGGAETQYF
TRBD2,TRBV30,TRBJ2-5,.,TGTGCCCGTAGCGGGGGGGCCCAAGAGACCCAGTACTTC,CARSGGAQETQYF
.,TRBV7-3,TRBJ2-5,.,TGTGCCAGCAGCGCCGTGGGGGGCTTGGGAGAGACCCAGTACTTC,CASSAVGGLGETQYF
.,TRBV11-3,TRBJ2-1,.,TGTGCCAGCAGCTTAGAGGGGGCCCTCAACAATGAGCAGTTCTTC,CASSLEGALNNEQFF
.,TRBV10-1,TRBJ1-5,.,TGCGCCAGCAGTTATTCGGGAGATCAGCCCCAGCATTTT,CASSYSGDQPQHF
.,TRBV30,TRBJ2-2,.,TGTGCCTGGAGCAGGACTAGGGGGACCGGGGAGCTGTTTTTT,CAWSRTRGTGELFF
.,TRBV7-9,TRBJ2-3,.,TGTGCCAGCAGCCAACGCTCACGTAACACAGATACGCAGTATTTT,CASSQRSRNTDTQYF
.,TRBV2,TRBJ1-2,few,TGTGCCAGCACCCCGGCGGCCCGAAACTATGGCTACACCTTC,CASTPAARNYGYTF
.,TRBV18,TRBJ2-7,.,TGTGCCAGCTCACCCAGCTCCTACGAGCAGTACTTC,CASSPSSYEQYF
.,TRBV29-1,TRBJ2-3,once,TGCAGCGTTGAGGCGGGGCGTCGCACAGATACGCAGTATTTT,CSVEAGRRTDTQYF
TRBD2,TRBV15,TRBJ2-7,.,TGTGCCACCAGCAGCCCCCTAGGGGAGGGTGCCTACGAGCAGTACTTC,CATSSPLGEGAYEQYF
TRBD2,TRBV4-1,TRBJ2-2,.,TGCGCCAGCAGCCCCCGGACTAGCGGGGTGAACACCGGGGAGCTGTTTTTT,CASSPRTSGVNTGELFF
TRBD1,TRBV11-2,TRBJ2-3,.,TGTGCCAGCAGCTTAGCAGGGGGAAGGGCGCAGTATTTT,CASSLAGGRAQYF
.,TRBV28,TRBJ2-1,once,TGTGCCAGCAGTTCAGGTCCCAGGCAGAGCTCCTACAATGAGCAGTTCTTC,CASSSGPRQSSYNEQFF
.,TRBV19,TRBJ1-2,.,TGTGCCAGTAACCCCGGTGAGCTATATGGCTACACCTTC,CASNPGELYGYTF
.,TRBV28,TRBJ1-4,.,TGTGCCAGCAGTTCTTCCGGGGCGACCAAAACCCCAACTAATGAAAAACTGTTTTTT,CASSSSGATKTPTNEKLFF
TRBD2,TRBV7-7,TRBJ2-3,.,TGTGCTAGCAGCTTGGCGGGAGTGGGAGATACGCAGTATTTT,CASSLAGVGDTQYF
TRBD2,TRBV5-1,TRBJ2-2,.,TGCGCCAGCAAAAGGGAGGGCAGCACCGGGGAGCTGTTTTTT,CASKREGSTGELFF
TRBD2,TRBV15,TRBJ2-5,.,TGTGCCACCAACCCGCGGGGGGGAGAAGGGGGAGAGACCCAGTACTTC,CATNPRGGEGGETQYF
TRBD1,TRBV6-5,TRBJ1-4,.,TGTGCCTACCCGGGACAGCCAGATGAAAAACTGTTTTTT,CAYPGQPDEKLFF
.,TRBV4-1,TRBJ1-1,.,TGCGCCAGCAGCCAAGGGGGCTCTGGGAACACTGAAGCTTTCTTT,CASSQGGSGNTEAFF
TRBD2,TRBV18,TRBJ2-3,.,TGTGCCAGCTCACCGACTAGCGGGGGGGCTAGCACAGATACGCAGTATTTT,CASSPTSGGASTDTQYF
TRBD1,TRBV9,TRBJ2-1,.,TGTGCCAGCAGCCCGAGACAGGGGCGAGAGGGGAATGAGCAGTTCTTC,CASSPRQGREGNEQFF
TRBD2,TRBV11-2,TRBJ2-2,.,TGTGCCAGCAGCTTAATAGCGGGGGGGACCGGGGAGCTGTTTTTT,CASSLIAGGTGELFF
.,TRBV20-1,TRBJ1-2,.,TGCAGTGCCCCCGTGGGGGATGGCTACACCTTC,CSAPVGDGYTF
.,TRBV10-3,TRBJ1-2,.,TGTGCCATCAGTGAGTCTGTAGACTTCTATGGCTACACCTTC,CAISESVDFYGYTF
.,TRBV15,TRBJ1-1,.,TGTGCCACCAGCAGTCCCCCCGATGATGAAGCTTTCTTT,CATSSPPDDEAFF
.,TRBV5-1,TRBJ1-1,once,TGCGCCAGCACCATTATAGCGGGCAAAAGCACTGAAGCTTTCTTT,CASTIIAGKSTEAFF
.,TRBV29-1,TRBJ1-1,.,TGCAGCGTGCTGAGGGGGAACACTGAAGCTTTCTTT,CSVLRGNTEAFF
.,TRBV4-1,TRBJ1-3,.,TGCGCCAGCAGCCAAGAGAAGGGCGCTGGAAACACCATATATTTT,CASSQEKGAGNTIYF
.,TRBV6-4,TRBJ2-1,few,TGTGCCAGCAGTGACAGGGCTTACAATGAGCAGTTCTTC,CASSDRAYNEQFF